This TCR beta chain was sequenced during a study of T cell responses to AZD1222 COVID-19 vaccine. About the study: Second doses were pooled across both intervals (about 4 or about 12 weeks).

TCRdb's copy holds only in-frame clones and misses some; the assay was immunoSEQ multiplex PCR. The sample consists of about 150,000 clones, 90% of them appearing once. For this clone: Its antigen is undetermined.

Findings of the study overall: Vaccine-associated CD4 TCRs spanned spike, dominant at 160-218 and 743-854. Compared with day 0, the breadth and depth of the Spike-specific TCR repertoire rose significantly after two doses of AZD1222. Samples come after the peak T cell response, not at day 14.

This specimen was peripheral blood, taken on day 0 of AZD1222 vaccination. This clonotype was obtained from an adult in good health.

In DNA form, the CDR3 reads TGTGCCAGTACCTCCCGGGGGCGCGCGGCTGAAGCTTTCTTT. Amino acids: CASTSRGRAAEAFF. The rearrangement links TRBV19 to TRBJ1-1; the D gene is possibly TRBD1 (6 bases). From germline, CDR1 is LNHDA and CDR2 SQIVND (reference sequence). The V gene lost 7 bases and the J gene lost 6 bases, with 18 bases spanning the gap. The CDR3 covers 14 residues. Full variable domain (remainder filled in from reference TRBV19 and TRBJ1-1): DGGITQSPKYLFRKEGQNVTLSCEQNLNHDAMYWYRQDPGQGLRLIYYSQIVNDFQKGDIAEGYSVSREKKESFPLTVTSAQKNPTAFYLCASTSRGRAAEAFFGQGTRLTVV.